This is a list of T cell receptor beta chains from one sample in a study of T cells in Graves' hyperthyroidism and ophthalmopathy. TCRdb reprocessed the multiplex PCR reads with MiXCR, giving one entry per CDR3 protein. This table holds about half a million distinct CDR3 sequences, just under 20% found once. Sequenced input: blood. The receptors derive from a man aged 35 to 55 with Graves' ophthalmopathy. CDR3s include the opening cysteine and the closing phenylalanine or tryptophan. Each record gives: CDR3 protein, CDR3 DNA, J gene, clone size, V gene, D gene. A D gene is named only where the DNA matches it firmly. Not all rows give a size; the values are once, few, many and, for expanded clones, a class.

CASSKGRDAGVEKLFF TGTGCCAGCTCGAAGGGCAGGGACGCCGGTGTTGAAAAACTGTTTTTT TRBJ1-4 - TRBV28 -
CASINTQGFWPGELFF TGTGCCAGCATCAATACACAGGGGTTCTGGCCCGGGGAGCTGTTTTTT TRBJ2-2 - TRBV11-3 TRBD1
CSVLPADRVETQYF TGCAGCGTCCTCCCAGCCGACAGGGTAGAGACCCAGTACTTC TRBJ2-5 few TRBV29-1 TRBD1
CASSRGQGVYQPQHF TGTGCCAGCAGCCGAGGACAGGGGGTCTATCAGCCCCAGCATTTT TRBJ1-5 few TRBV2 TRBD1
CSAPALSNTEAFF TGCAGTGCTCCTGCCCTTTCAAACACTGAAGCTTTCTTT TRBJ1-1 many TRBV20-1 -
CASSAGTSAAIRTDTQYF TGTGCCAGCAGTGCTGGGACTAGCGCAGCGATACGGACAGATACGCAGTATTTT TRBJ2-3 many TRBV12-3/TRBV12-4 TRBD2
CSARDQRGYYNEQFF TGCAGTGCTAGAGATCAACGGGGGTACTACAATGAGCAGTTCTTC TRBJ2-1 - TRBV20-1 -
CATKASGSYEQYF TGTGCCACCAAGGCTAGCGGGAGTTACGAGCAGTACTTC TRBJ2-7 - TRBV24-1 TRBD2
CSVEDFRGSGQYF TGCAGCGTTGAAGATTTCCGGGGGTCAGGGCAGTACTTC TRBJ2-7 few TRBV29-1 -
CASSPWGGAQETQYF TGTGCCAGCAGTCCCTGGGGGGGGGCCCAGGAGACCCAGTACTTC TRBJ2-5 - TRBV27 -
CASSTLAYEQYF TGTGCCAGCAGTACACTAGCTTACGAGCAGTACTTC TRBJ2-7 few TRBV6-1 -
CASSRDLLEQFF TGTGCCAGCAGTCGGGACCTGCTCGAGCAGTTCTTC TRBJ2-1 many TRBV6-2/TRBV6-3 -